These T cell receptor beta chains were read from a single sample in a study of a mutant IDH1 vaccine in newly diagnosed glioma. Clones were read by immunoSEQ multiplex PCR, and TCRdb kept only the in-frame ones, dropping some. The data hold some 38,000 clones, with roughly 92% observed a single time. Material: PBMCs, obtained from a glioma patient treated with radiotherapy, temozolomide or both. The receptors shown here come from a man younger than 30 with glioma. CDR3s include the opening cysteine and the closing phenylalanine or tryptophan. The D gene is left open where the match is weak. Rows give clone size only sometimes, using once, few, many, or a class for an expanded clone.

j_gene: TRBJ2-3
d_gene: TRBD2
v_gene: TRBV4-3
abundance: NA
len: 16
CDR3aa: CASSQELAGGTDTQYF
CDR3nt: TGCGCCAGCAGCCAAGAGCTAGCGGGAGGGACAGATACGCAGTATTTT

j_gene: TRBJ2-5
d_gene: NA
v_gene: TRBV27
abundance: NA
len: 11
CDR3aa: CASSLGETQYF
CDR3nt: TGTGCCAGCAGTTTGGGAGAGACCCAGTACTTC

j_gene: TRBJ2-7
d_gene: NA
v_gene: TRBV15
abundance: NA
len: 14
CDR3aa: CATSRAQGNGEQYF
CDR3nt: TGTGCCACCAGCAGAGCCCAGGGGAACGGCGAGCAGTACTTC

j_gene: TRBJ2-7
d_gene: TRBD1
v_gene: TRBV4-3
abundance: NA
len: 14
CDR3aa: CASSQEQGADEQYF
CDR3nt: TGCGCCAGCAGCCAAGAACAGGGGGCGGACGAGCAGTACTTC

j_gene: TRBJ1-2
d_gene: NA
v_gene: TRBV29-1
abundance: once
len: 15
CDR3aa: CSVEDTGGTNYGYTF
CDR3nt: TGCAGCGTTGAAGATACTGGAGGGACCAACTATGGCTACACCTTC

j_gene: TRBJ1-4
d_gene: TRBD1
v_gene: TRBV15
abundance: NA
len: 16
CDR3aa: CATSRARTGGAGKLFF
CDR3nt: TGTGCCACCAGCAGAGCCCGGACAGGGGGAGCAGGAAAACTGTTTTTT

j_gene: TRBJ1-1
d_gene: TRBD1
v_gene: TRBV6-4
abundance: NA
len: 14
CDR3aa: CASSAMTGSTEAFF
CDR3nt: TGTGCCAGCAGCGCCATGACAGGGAGCACTGAAGCTTTCTTT

j_gene: TRBJ2-2
d_gene: TRBD1
v_gene: TRBV6-5
abundance: NA
len: 16
CDR3aa: CASSFRQGTNTGELFF
CDR3nt: TGTGCCAGCAGTTTCCGACAGGGTACGAACACCGGGGAGCTGTTTTTT

j_gene: TRBJ2-3
d_gene: TRBD2
v_gene: TRBV7-2
abundance: NA
len: 18
CDR3aa: CASSLAPLAGGSTDTQYF
CDR3nt: TGTGCCAGCAGCTTAGCACCTCTAGCGGGAGGGTCCACAGATACGCAGTATTTT

j_gene: TRBJ1-3
d_gene: TRBD1
v_gene: TRBV5-5
abundance: NA
len: 17
CDR3aa: CASSPSRGITSGNTIYF
CDR3nt: TGTGCCAGCAGCCCATCCAGGGGGATAACGTCTGGAAACACCATATATTTT

j_gene: TRBJ1-2
d_gene: NA
v_gene: TRBV29-1
abundance: once
len: 13
CDR3aa: CSVIQGSGYGYTF
CDR3nt: TGCAGCGTCATACAGGGTTCGGGCTATGGCTACACCTTC

j_gene: TRBJ2-1
d_gene: NA
v_gene: TRBV4-3
abundance: NA
len: 14
CDR3aa: CASSQDSWGSEQFF
CDR3nt: TGCGCCAGCAGCCAAGACTCCTGGGGGAGCGAGCAGTTCTTC

j_gene: TRBJ1-6
d_gene: NA
v_gene: TRBV18
abundance: NA
len: 16
CDR3aa: CASSPRGQGNNSPLHF
CDR3nt: TGTGCCAGCTCACCACGGGGCCAGGGAAACAATTCACCCCTCCACTTT

j_gene: TRBJ1-2
d_gene: NA
v_gene: TRBV14
abundance: NA
len: 12
CDR3aa: CASSRSGGDWAF
CDR3nt: TGTGCCAGCAGCCGGTCTGGCGGGGATTGGGCCTTC

j_gene: TRBJ2-3
d_gene: NA
v_gene: TRBV7-8
abundance: NA
len: 14
CDR3aa: CASSLAEYTDTQYF
CDR3nt: TGTGCCAGCAGCTTAGCAGAGTACACAGATACGCAGTATTTT

j_gene: TRBJ1-1
d_gene: NA
v_gene: TRBV29-1
abundance: NA
len: 12
CDR3aa: CSVGTGDTEAFF
CDR3nt: TGCAGCGTAGGGACCGGGGACACTGAAGCTTTCTTT

j_gene: TRBJ2-1
d_gene: NA
v_gene: TRBV5-1
abundance: NA
len: 16
CDR3aa: CASSLGVEPPYNEQFF
CDR3nt: TGCGCCAGCAGCTTGGGTGTGGAGCCCCCCTACAATGAGCAGTTCTTC

j_gene: TRBJ2-2
d_gene: TRBD1
v_gene: TRBV9
abundance: NA
len: 16
CDR3aa: CASSPYSSQGAGELFF
CDR3nt: TGTGCCAGCAGCCCGTACAGTTCTCAGGGGGCCGGGGAGCTGTTTTTT

j_gene: TRBJ2-1
d_gene: TRBD1
v_gene: TRBV9
abundance: NA
len: 14
CDR3aa: CASSPSTGNHEQFF
CDR3nt: TGTGCCAGCAGCCCATCGACAGGGAACCATGAGCAGTTCTTC

j_gene: TRBJ2-7
d_gene: NA
v_gene: TRBV28
abundance: NA
len: 15
CDR3aa: CASSLWDEGAYEQYF
CDR3nt: TGTGCCAGCAGTTTATGGGATGAGGGTGCCTACGAGCAGTACTTC

j_gene: TRBJ1-1
d_gene: TRBD1
v_gene: TRBV9
abundance: few
len: 15
CDR3aa: CASSVYGQGNTEAFF
CDR3nt: TGTGCCAGCAGCGTATACGGACAGGGAAACACTGAAGCTTTCTTT

j_gene: TRBJ2-7
d_gene: NA
v_gene: TRBV7-9
abundance: NA
len: 14
CDR3aa: CASSSPAKPYEQYF
CDR3nt: TGTGCCAGCAGCTCGCCGGCTAAACCCTACGAGCAGTACTTC

j_gene: TRBJ1-2
d_gene: TRBD1
v_gene: TRBV15
abundance: NA
len: 17
CDR3aa: CATSRGWDRTPNYGYTF
CDR3nt: TGTGCCACCAGCAGAGGATGGGACAGGACTCCTAACTATGGCTACACCTTC

j_gene: TRBJ1-5
d_gene: NA
v_gene: TRBV30
abundance: NA
len: 13
CDR3aa: CAWSVGNNQPQHF
CDR3nt: TGTGCCTGGAGTGTTGGGAACAATCAGCCCCAGCATTTT

j_gene: TRBJ1-5
d_gene: NA
v_gene: TRBV19
abundance: NA
len: 13
CDR3aa: CASSWGADQPQHF
CDR3nt: TGTGCCAGTAGTTGGGGGGCGGACCAGCCCCAGCATTTT

j_gene: TRBJ1-5
d_gene: NA
v_gene: TRBV6-1
abundance: NA
len: 15
CDR3aa: CASSEFQAGNQPQHF
CDR3nt: TGTGCCAGCAGTGAATTCCAGGCGGGCAATCAGCCCCAGCATTTT

j_gene: TRBJ2-6
d_gene: NA
v_gene: TRBV27
abundance: NA
len: 13
CDR3aa: CASTPRGANVLTF
CDR3nt: TGTGCCAGCACCCCTCGGGGGGCCAACGTCCTGACTTTC

j_gene: TRBJ2-2
d_gene: NA
v_gene: TRBV10-2
abundance: NA
len: 14
CDR3aa: CASRAQGNTGELFF
CDR3nt: TGCGCCAGCAGGGCCCAGGGGAACACCGGGGAGCTGTTTTTT

j_gene: TRBJ2-7
d_gene: TRBD1
v_gene: TRBV5-4
abundance: once
len: 12
CDR3aa: CASGTGGKEQYF
CDR3nt: TGTGCCAGCGGGACAGGGGGCAAAGAGCAGTACTTC

j_gene: TRBJ2-7
d_gene: TRBD2
v_gene: TRBV4-1
abundance: NA
len: 16
CDR3aa: CASSQVGTSVSYEQYF
CDR3nt: TGCGCCAGCAGCCAAGTAGGGACTAGCGTCTCCTACGAGCAGTACTTC

j_gene: TRBJ2-7
d_gene: TRBD2
v_gene: TRBV7-2
abundance: once
len: 15
CDR3aa: CASSRAGGGPYEQYF
CDR3nt: TGTGCCAGCAGCCGGGCCGGGGGGGGACCCTACGAGCAGTACTTC

j_gene: TRBJ1-5
d_gene: NA
v_gene: TRBV18
abundance: once
len: 14
CDR3aa: CASSPTVSNQPQHF
CDR3nt: TGTGCCAGCTCACCGACAGTTAGCAATCAGCCCCAGCATTTT

j_gene: TRBJ2-5
d_gene: TRBD2
v_gene: TRBV9
abundance: NA
len: 13
CDR3aa: CASGGEGVETQYF
CDR3nt: TGTGCCAGCGGGGGGGAGGGAGTAGAGACCCAGTACTTC

j_gene: TRBJ1-1
d_gene: NA
v_gene: TRBV5-6
abundance: NA
len: 14
CDR3aa: CASSLRGPGRTAFF
CDR3nt: TGTGCCAGCAGCTTGAGGGGACCCGGGAGAACAGCTTTCTTT

j_gene: TRBJ1-5
d_gene: NA
v_gene: TRBV10-3
abundance: NA
len: 15
CDR3aa: CAISFDKYSNQPQHF
CDR3nt: TGTGCCATCAGTTTTGACAAGTATAGCAATCAGCCCCAGCATTTT

j_gene: TRBJ2-2
d_gene: NA
v_gene: TRBV19
abundance: NA
len: 13
CDR3aa: CASSPRVTGELFF
CDR3nt: TGTGCCAGTAGTCCTCGGGTCACCGGGGAGCTGTTTTTT

j_gene: TRBJ1-3
d_gene: TRBD1
v_gene: TRBV7-2
abundance: NA
len: 15
CDR3aa: CASSRQGDSGNTIYF
CDR3nt: TGTGCCAGCAGCCGACAGGGAGACTCTGGAAACACCATATATTTT

j_gene: TRBJ2-7
d_gene: TRBD2
v_gene: TRBV30
abundance: once
len: 13
CDR3aa: CAWRLAGAHEQYF
CDR3nt: TGTGCCTGGCGACTAGCGGGAGCCCACGAGCAGTACTTC

j_gene: TRBJ1-1
d_gene: NA
v_gene: TRBV7-2
abundance: NA
len: 14
CDR3aa: CASSRQPMNTEAFF
CDR3nt: TGTGCCAGCAGCCGACAGCCCATGAACACTGAAGCTTTCTTT

j_gene: TRBJ2-2
d_gene: NA
v_gene: TRBV13
abundance: NA
len: 13
CDR3aa: CASSFPLPGELFF
CDR3nt: TGTGCCAGCAGCTTCCCCCTCCCCGGGGAGCTGTTTTTT

j_gene: TRBJ1-1
d_gene: NA
v_gene: TRBV14
abundance: NA
len: 13
CDR3aa: CASSLLGRTPAFF
CDR3nt: TGTGCCAGCAGCCTACTTGGTAGGACTCCAGCTTTCTTT

j_gene: TRBJ2-7
d_gene: NA
v_gene: TRBV30
abundance: NA
len: 11
CDR3aa: CAWSLGREQYF
CDR3nt: TGTGCCTGGAGCTTGGGGCGGGAGCAGTACTTC

j_gene: TRBJ2-2
d_gene: TRBD2
v_gene: TRBV7-2
abundance: NA
len: 17
CDR3aa: CASSLKTSGQNTGELFF
CDR3nt: TGTGCCAGCAGCTTAAAAACTAGCGGGCAAAACACCGGGGAGCTGTTTTTT

j_gene: TRBJ1-2
d_gene: NA
v_gene: TRBV4-1
abundance: NA
len: 14
CDR3aa: CASSPAGRWIGYTF
CDR3nt: TGCGCCAGCAGCCCTGCCGGGCGTTGGATCGGCTACACCTTC

j_gene: TRBJ2-1
d_gene: TRBD2
v_gene: TRBV27
abundance: NA
len: 12
CDR3aa: CATRDYLGEQFF
CDR3nt: TGTGCCACCAGGGACTACCTAGGGGAGCAGTTCTTC

j_gene: TRBJ2-7
d_gene: NA
v_gene: TRBV27
abundance: NA
len: 13
CDR3aa: CASSLSTSGEQYF
CDR3nt: TGTGCCAGCAGTTTATCGACAAGCGGTGAGCAGTACTTC

j_gene: TRBJ1-1
d_gene: NA
v_gene: TRBV20-1
abundance: NA
len: 10
CDR3aa: CSAWGAEAFF
CDR3nt: TGCAGTGCTTGGGGCGCTGAAGCTTTCTTT

j_gene: TRBJ2-1
d_gene: NA
v_gene: TRBV7-9
abundance: NA
len: 12
CDR3aa: CASSRPRTEQFF
CDR3nt: TGTGCCAGCAGCCGTCCCCGGACAGAGCAGTTCTTC

j_gene: TRBJ2-7
d_gene: TRBD1
v_gene: TRBV7-2
abundance: NA
len: 14
CDR3aa: CASSSTVTGHEQYF
CDR3nt: TGTGCCAGCAGCTCCACCGTGACAGGGCACGAGCAGTACTTC

j_gene: TRBJ1-1
d_gene: NA
v_gene: TRBV29-1
abundance: NA
len: 11
CDR3aa: CSVLWGGGTFF
CDR3nt: NA

j_gene: TRBJ1-5
d_gene: NA
v_gene: TRBV2
abundance: NA
len: 15
CDR3aa: CASSDGQNSNQPQHF
CDR3nt: TGTGCCAGCAGTGATGGACAGAATAGCAATCAGCCCCAGCATTTT

j_gene: TRBJ2-1
d_gene: NA
v_gene: TRBV7-9
abundance: NA
len: 12
CDR3aa: CASSLAQTEQFF
CDR3nt: TGTGCCAGCAGCTTAGCACAAACTGAGCAGTTCTTC

j_gene: TRBJ1-2
d_gene: NA
v_gene: TRBV6-6
abundance: NA
len: 15
CDR3aa: CASSPERGLGGGYTF
CDR3nt: TGTGCCAGCAGTCCGGAAAGGGGCCTCGGCGGGGGGTACACCTTC

j_gene: TRBJ1-1
d_gene: NA
v_gene: TRBV7-9
abundance: NA
len: 13
CDR3aa: CASSPPGRIEAFF
CDR3nt: TGTGCCAGCAGCCCTCCGGGAAGAATTGAAGCTTTCTTT

j_gene: TRBJ2-3
d_gene: NA
v_gene: TRBV7-2
abundance: NA
len: 14
CDR3aa: CASSSPPGTDTQYF
CDR3nt: TGTGCCAGCAGCTCGCCGCCGGGCACAGATACGCAGTATTTT

j_gene: TRBJ2-7
d_gene: TRBD2
v_gene: TRBV4-1
abundance: few
len: 18
CDR3aa: CASSQVDLGLAGGHEQYF
CDR3nt: TGCGCCAGCAGCCAAGTCGACCTTGGCCTAGCGGGAGGTCACGAGCAGTACTTC